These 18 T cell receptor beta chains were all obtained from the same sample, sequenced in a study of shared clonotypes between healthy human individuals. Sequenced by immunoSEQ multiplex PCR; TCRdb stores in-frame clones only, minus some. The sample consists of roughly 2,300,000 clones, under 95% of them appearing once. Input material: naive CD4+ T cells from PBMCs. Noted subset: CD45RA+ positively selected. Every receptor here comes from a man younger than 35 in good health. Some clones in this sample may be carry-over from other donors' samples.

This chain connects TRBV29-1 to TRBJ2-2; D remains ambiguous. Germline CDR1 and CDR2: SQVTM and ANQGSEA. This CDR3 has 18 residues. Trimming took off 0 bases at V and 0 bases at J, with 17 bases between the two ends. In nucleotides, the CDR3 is TGCAGCGTTGAAGATCGACTGCGTGGCACATCGAACACCGGGGAGCTGTTTTTT. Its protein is CSVEDRLRGTSNTGELFF.

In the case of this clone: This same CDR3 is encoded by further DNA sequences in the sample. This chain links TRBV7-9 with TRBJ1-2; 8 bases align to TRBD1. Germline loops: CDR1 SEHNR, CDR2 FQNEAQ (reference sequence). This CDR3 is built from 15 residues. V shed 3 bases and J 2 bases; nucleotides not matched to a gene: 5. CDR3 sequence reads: CASSLSTGANYGYTF. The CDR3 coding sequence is TGTGCCAGCAGCTTGTCGACAGGGGCAAACTATGGCTACACCTTC.

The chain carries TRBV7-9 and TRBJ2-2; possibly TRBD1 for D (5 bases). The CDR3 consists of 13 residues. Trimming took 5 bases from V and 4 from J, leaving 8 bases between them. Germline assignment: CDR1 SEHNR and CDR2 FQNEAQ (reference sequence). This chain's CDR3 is CASSLDSTGELFF. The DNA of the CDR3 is TGTGCCAGCAGCCTCGACAGCACCGGGGAGCTGTTTTTT.

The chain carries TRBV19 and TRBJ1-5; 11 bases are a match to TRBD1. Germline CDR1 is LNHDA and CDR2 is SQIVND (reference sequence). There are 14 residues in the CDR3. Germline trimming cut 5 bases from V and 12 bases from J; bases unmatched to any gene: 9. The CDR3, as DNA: TGTGCCAGTAGTCCCGGGACAGGGGGACGGAGCCAGCATTTT. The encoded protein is CASSPGTGGRSQHF.

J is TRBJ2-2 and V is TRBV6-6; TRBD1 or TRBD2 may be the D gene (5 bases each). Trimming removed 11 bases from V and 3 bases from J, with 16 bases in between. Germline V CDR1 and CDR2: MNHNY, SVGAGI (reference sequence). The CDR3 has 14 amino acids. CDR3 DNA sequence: TGTGCCGGGGGTCCGGGACCGCACACCGGGGAGCTGTTTTTT. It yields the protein CAGGPGPHTGELFF.

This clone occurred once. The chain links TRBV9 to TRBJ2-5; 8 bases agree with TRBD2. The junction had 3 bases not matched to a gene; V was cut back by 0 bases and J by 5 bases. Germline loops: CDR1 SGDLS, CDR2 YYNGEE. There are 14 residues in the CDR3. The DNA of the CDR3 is TGTGCCAGCAGCGTAGGAGGGACTAGGGAGACCCAGTACTTC. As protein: CASSVGGTRETQYF.

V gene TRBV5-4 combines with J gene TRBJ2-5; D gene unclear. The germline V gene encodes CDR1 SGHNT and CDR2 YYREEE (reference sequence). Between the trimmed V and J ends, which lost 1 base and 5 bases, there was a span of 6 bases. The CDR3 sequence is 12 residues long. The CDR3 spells CASSLSTETQYF. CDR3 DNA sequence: TGTGCCAGCAGCTTGTCGACGGAGACCCAGTACTTC.

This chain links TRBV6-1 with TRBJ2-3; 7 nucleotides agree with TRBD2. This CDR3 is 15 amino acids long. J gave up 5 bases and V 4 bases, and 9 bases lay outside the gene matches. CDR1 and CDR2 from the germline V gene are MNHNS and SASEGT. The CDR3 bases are TGTGCCAGCAGTGGGAGCAGTCGGGGGGTAGATACGCAGTATTTT. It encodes CASSGSSRGVDTQYF.

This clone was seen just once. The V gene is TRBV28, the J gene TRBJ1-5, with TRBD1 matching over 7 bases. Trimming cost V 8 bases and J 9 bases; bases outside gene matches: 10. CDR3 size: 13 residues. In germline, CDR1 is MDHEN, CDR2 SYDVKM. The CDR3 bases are TGTGCCAGCCTTGACAGGGCCTCCGGGCCCCAGCATTTT. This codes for CASLDRASGPQHF. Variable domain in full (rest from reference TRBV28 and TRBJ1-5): DVKVTQSSRYLVKRTGEKVFLECVQDMDHENMFWYRQDPGLGLRLIYFSYDVKMKEKGDIPEGYSVSREKKERFSLILESASTNQTSMYLCASLDRASGPQHFGDGTRLSIL.

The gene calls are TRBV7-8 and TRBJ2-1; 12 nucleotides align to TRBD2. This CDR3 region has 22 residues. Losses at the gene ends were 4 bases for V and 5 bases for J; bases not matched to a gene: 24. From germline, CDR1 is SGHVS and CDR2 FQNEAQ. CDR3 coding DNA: TGTGCCAGCAGCTCACTCAAGGTCCTAGCGGGAGGGCCAGTAGGTAATCACAATGAGCAGTTCTTC. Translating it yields CASSSLKVLAGGPVGNHNEQFF.

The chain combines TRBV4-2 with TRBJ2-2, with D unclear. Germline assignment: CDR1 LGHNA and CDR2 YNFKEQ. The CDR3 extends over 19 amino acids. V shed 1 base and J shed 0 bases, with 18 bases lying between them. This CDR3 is CASSQVLALSDSNTGELFF. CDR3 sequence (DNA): TGTGCCAGCAGCCAAGTTTTGGCCTTAAGTGATTCGAACACCGGGGAGCTGTTTTTT.

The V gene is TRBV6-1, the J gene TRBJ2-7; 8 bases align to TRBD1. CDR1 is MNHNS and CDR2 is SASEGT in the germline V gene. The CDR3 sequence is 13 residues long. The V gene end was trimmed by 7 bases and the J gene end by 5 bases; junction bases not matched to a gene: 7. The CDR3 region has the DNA TGTGCCAGCACAGGGGGCGCTTGGGACGAGCAGTACTTC. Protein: CASTGGAWDEQYF.

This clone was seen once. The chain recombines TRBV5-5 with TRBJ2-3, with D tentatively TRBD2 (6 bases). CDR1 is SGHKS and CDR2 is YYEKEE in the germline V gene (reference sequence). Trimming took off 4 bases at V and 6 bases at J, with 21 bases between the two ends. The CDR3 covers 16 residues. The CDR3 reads CASSPAVAANGDTQYF. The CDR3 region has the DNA TGTGCCAGCAGCCCCGCGGTAGCGGCCAATGGGGATACGCAGTATTTT.

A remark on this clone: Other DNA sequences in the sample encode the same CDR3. The CDR3 DNA reads TGCAGTGCTAAAAGGGCAGATACGCAGTATTTT. Its protein is CSAKRADTQYF. The genes are TRBV20-1 and TRBJ2-3; no definite D call. CDR3 size: 11 residues. Germline V lookup: CDR1 DFQATT, CDR2 SNEGSKA (reference sequence). V was shortened by 4 bases and J by 4 bases, with 6 bases between the two germline ends.

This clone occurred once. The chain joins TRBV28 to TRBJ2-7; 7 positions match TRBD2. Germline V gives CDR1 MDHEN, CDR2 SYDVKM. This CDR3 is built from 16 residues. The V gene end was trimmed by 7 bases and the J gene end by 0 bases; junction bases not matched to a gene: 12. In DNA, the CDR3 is TGTGCCAGCATCGGACCCGGGACTAAAAACTCCTACGAGCAGTACTTC. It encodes CASIGPGTKNSYEQYF.

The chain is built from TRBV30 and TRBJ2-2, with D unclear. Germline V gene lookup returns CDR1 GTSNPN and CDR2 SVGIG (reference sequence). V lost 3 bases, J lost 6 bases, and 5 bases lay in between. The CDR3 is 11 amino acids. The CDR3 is CAWRLPGELFF. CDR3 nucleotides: TGTGCCTGGAGGTTGCCCGGGGAGCTGTTTTTT.

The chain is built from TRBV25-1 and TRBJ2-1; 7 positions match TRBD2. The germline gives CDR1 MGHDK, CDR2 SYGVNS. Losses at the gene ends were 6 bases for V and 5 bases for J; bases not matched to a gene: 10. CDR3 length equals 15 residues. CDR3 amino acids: CASRAGGSGDNEQFF. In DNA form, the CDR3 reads TGTGCCAGCAGGGCGGGCGGGAGCGGCGACAATGAGCAGTTCTTC.

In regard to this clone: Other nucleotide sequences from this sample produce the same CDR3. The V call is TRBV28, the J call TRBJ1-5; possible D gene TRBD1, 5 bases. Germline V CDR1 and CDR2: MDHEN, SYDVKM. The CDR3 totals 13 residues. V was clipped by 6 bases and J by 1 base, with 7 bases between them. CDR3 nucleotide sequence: TGTGCCAGCAGCTGGGACAGCAATCAGCCCCAGCATTTT. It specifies CASSWDSNQPQHF.